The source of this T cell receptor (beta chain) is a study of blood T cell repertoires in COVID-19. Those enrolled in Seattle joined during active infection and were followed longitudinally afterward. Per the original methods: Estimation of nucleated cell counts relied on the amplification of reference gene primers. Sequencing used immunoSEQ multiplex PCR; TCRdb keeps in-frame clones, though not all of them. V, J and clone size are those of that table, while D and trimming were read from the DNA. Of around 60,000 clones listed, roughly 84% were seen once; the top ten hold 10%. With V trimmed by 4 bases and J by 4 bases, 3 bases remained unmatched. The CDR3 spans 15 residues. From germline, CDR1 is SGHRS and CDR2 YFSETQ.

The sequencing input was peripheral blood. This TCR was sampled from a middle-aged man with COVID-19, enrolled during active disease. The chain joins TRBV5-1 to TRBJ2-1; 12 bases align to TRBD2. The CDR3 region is CASSLTSGSYNEQFF. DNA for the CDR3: TGCGCCAGCAGCCTGACTAGCGGGAGTTACAATGAGCAGTTCTTC.